This TCR beta chain was captured by sequencing in a study of OX40 agonist ivuxolimab in advanced cancers. V was trimmed by 2 bases and J by 1 base, leaving 6 bases between them. There are 14 residues in the CDR3. The germline V gene encodes CDR1 SGHRS and CDR2 YFSETQ. The table came from immunoSEQ multiplex PCR; TCRdb's copy has only in-frame clones and leaves some out. The sample shows approximately 70,000 clones, approximately 80% of them seen only once. The starting material was CD4+ or CD8+ T cells sorted from blood, obtained in a trial of the OX40 agonist ivuxolimab. The chain links TRBV5-1 to TRBJ1-4; D unclear. The receptor was derived from an adult with an advanced solid tumor such as melanoma, head and neck, liver or kidney cancer. The CDR3 DNA reads as TGCGCCAGCAGCTTTGGGGAAACTAATGAAAAACTGTTTTTT. Encoded protein: CASSFGETNEKLFF. Variable domain in full (rest from reference TRBV5-1 and TRBJ1-4): KAGVTQTPRYLIKTRGQQVTLSCSPISGHRSVSWYQQTPGQGLQFLFEYFSETQRNKGNFPGRFSGRQFSNSRSEMNVSTLELGDSALYLCASSFGETNEKLFFGSGTQLSVL.